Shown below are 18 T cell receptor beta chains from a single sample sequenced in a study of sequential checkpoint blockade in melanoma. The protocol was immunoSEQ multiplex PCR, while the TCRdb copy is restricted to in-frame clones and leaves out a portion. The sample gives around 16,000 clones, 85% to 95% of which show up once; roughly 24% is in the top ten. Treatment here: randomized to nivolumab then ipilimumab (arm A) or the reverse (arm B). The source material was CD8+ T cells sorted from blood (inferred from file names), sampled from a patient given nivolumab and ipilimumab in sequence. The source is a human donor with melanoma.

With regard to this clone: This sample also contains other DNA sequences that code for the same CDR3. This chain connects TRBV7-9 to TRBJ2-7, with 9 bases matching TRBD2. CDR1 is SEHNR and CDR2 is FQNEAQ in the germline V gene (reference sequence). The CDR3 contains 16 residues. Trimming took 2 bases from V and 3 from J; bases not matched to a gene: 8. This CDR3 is CASSLRAGGRYYEQYF. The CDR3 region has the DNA TGTGCCAGCAGCTTAAGGGCGGGAGGGCGCTACTACGAGCAGTACTTC.

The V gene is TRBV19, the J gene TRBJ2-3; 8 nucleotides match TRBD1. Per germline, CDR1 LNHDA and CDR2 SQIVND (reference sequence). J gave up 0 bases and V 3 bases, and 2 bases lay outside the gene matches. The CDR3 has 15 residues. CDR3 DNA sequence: TGTGCCAGTAGTATCTGGACAGGGAGCACAGATACGCAGTATTTT. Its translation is CASSIWTGSTDTQYF.

The CDR3 DNA sequence: TGTGCCAGTAGTACGGAGACCGGGACAGGGGTCATGAACACTGAAGCTTTCTTT. The encoded protein is CASSTETGTGVMNTEAFF. The genes are TRBV19 and TRBJ1-1, with 10 bases lining up with TRBD1. V lost 4 bases, J lost 0 bases, and 11 bases stayed unmatched. Germline lookup yields CDR1 LNHDA and CDR2 SQIVND (reference sequence). The CDR3 covers 18 residues.

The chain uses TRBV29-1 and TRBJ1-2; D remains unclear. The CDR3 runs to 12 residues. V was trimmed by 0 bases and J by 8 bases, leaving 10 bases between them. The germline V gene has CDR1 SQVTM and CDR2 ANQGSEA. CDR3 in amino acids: CSVEDRQPGYTF. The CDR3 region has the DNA TGCAGCGTTGAAGACAGACAACCGGGCTACACCTTC.

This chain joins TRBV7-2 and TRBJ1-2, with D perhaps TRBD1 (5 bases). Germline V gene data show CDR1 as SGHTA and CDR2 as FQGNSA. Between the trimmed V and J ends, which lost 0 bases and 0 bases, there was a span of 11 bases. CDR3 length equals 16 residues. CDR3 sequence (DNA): TGTGCCAGCAGCTTAGCGGCAGGGACTCCTAACTATGGCTACACCTTC. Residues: CASSLAAGTPNYGYTF.

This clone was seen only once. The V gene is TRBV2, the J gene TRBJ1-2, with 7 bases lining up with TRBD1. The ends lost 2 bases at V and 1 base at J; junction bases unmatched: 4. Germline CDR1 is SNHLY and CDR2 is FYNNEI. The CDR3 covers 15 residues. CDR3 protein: CASSETGAVNYGYTF. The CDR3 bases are TGTGCCAGCAGTGAAACAGGGGCGGTTAACTATGGCTACACCTTC.

DNA for the CDR3: TGTGCCAGCAGTTTCTATGGGGGCGGCACTGAAGCTTTCTTT. It specifies CASSFYGGGTEAFF. The chain joins TRBV28 to TRBJ1-1, with D possibly TRBD1 on 6 matching bases. The germline CDR1 and CDR2 sequences are MDHEN and SYDVKM. The CDR3 totals 14 residues. The germline V and J ends were trimmed by 3 bases and 4 bases, with 12 bases remaining between them.

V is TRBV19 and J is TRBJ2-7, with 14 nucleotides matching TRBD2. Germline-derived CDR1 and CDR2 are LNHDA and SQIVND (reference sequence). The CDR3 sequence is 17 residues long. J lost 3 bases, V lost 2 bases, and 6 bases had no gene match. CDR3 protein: CASSIRWTSGGLYEQYF. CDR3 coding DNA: TGTGCCAGTAGTATACGCTGGACTAGCGGGGGGCTCTACGAGCAGTACTTC.

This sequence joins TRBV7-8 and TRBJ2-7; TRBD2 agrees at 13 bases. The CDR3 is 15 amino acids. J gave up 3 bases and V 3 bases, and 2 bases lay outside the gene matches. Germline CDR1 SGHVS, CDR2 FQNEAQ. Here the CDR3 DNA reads TGTGCCAGCAGCTTTCGGACTAGCGGGAGCTACGAGCAGTACTTC. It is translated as CASSFRTSGSYEQYF.

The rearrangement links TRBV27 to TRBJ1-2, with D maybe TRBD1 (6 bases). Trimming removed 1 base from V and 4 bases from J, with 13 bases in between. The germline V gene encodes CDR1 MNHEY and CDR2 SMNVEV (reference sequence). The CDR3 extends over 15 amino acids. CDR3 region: CASSLFGGVGYGYTF. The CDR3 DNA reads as TGTGCCAGCAGTTTATTTGGGGGCGTCGGCTATGGCTACACCTTC.

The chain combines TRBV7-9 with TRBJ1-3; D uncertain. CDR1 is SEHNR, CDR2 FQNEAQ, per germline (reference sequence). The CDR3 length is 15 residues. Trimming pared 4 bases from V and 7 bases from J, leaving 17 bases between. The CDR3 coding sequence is TGTGCCAGCAGCTCCCCGTTTGAGAAGATCAACACCATATATTTT. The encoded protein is CASSSPFEKINTIYF.

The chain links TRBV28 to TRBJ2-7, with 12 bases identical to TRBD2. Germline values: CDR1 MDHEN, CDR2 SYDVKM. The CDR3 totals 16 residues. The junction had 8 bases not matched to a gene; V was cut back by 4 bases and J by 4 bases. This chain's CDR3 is CASSSPTSGRGYEQYF. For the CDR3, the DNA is TGTGCCAGCAGTTCTCCGACTAGCGGGAGAGGGTACGAGCAGTACTTC.

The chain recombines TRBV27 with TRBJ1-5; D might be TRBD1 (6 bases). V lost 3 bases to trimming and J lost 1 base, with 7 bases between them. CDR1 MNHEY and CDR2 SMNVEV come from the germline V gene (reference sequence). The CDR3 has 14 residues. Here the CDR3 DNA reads TGTGCCAGCAGTTTCAGGGGCAGCAATCAGCCCCAGCATTTT. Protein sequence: CASSFRGSNQPQHF.

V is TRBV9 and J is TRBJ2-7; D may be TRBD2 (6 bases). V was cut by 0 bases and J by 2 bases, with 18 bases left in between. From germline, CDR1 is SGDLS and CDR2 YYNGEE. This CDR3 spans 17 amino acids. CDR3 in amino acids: CASSVGAGAGRTYEQYF. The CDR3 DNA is TGTGCCAGCAGCGTAGGGGCTGGGGCAGGGAGGACCTACGAGCAGTACTTC.

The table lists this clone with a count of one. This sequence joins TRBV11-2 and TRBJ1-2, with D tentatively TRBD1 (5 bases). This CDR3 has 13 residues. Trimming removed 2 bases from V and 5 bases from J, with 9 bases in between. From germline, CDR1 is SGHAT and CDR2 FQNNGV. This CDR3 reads CASSLRDSYGYTF. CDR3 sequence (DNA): TGTGCCAGCAGCTTACGAGACAGTTATGGCTACACCTTC.

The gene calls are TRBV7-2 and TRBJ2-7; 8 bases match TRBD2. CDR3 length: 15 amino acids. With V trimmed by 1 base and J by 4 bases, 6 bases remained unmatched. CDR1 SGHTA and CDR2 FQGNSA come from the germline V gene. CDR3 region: CASSLGGSGVYEQYF. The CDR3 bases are TGTGCCAGCAGCTTAGGGGGTAGCGGGGTTTACGAGCAGTACTTC.

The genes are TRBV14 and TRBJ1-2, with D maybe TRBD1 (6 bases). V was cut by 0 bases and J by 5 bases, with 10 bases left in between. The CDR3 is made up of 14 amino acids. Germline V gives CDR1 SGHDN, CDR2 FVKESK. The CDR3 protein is CASSQDWTAYGYTF. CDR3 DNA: TGTGCCAGCAGCCAAGATTGGACAGCTTATGGCTACACCTTC.

CDR3 bases: TGCAGCGTTGAAGATGGAGCTAATGGGGGCTACACCTTC. It yields the protein CSVEDGANGGYTF. This rearrangement joins TRBV29-1 to TRBJ1-2; D remains ambiguous. The V end was cut by 0 bases, the J end by 8 bases, with 13 bases between. CDR1 is SQVTM and CDR2 is ANQGSEA in the germline V gene. The CDR3 runs 13 residues.